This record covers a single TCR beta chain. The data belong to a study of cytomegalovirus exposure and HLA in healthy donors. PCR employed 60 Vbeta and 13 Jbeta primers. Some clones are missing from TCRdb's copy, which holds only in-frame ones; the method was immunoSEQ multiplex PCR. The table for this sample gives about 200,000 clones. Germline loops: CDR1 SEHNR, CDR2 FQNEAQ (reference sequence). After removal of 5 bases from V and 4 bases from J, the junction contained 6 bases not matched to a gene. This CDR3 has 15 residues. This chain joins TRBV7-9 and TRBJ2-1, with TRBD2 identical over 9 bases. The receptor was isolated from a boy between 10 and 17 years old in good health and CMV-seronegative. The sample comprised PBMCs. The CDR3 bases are TGTGCCAGCAGCCCCAGCGGGGGGCAATACAATGAGCAGTTCTTC. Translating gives CASSPSGGQYNEQFF.